This T cell receptor beta chain was found in a study of CD8 T cells in Susac syndrome. Recently defined diagnostic criteria for definite or probable disease were fulfilled by Susac syndrome patients. It was with random hexamers that roughly 0.45 to 1 ug RNA was reverse transcribed. MiXCR, run by TCRdb on the immunoSEQ multiplex PCR reads, gives a single entry per CDR3 protein. The profile shows some 140,000 distinct CDR3 sequences, over 90% of them singletons. As concerns this clonotype: Antigen unknown.

J gave up 6 bases and V 5 bases, and 14 bases lay outside the gene matches. The CDR3 contains 17 residues. Germline CDR1 SGHAT, CDR2 FQNNGV. Study-level results: The study's TCR sequencing and HLA analysis covered a relatively small number of individuals, and the study acknowledged this. Maximal CD8+ clonal expansion in Susac was observed within TEMRA cells and among active patients.

The TCR was taken from a human donor with Susac syndrome. The chain recombines TRBV11-2 with TRBJ2-3; 10 bases map to TRBD2. The specimen was CD8+ T cells from PBMCs. The CDR3 protein is CASSEPGLAGGGDTQYF. The CDR3 DNA follows: TGTGCCAGCAGCGAGCCCGGGTTAGCGGGAGGCGGGGATACGCAGTATTTT.